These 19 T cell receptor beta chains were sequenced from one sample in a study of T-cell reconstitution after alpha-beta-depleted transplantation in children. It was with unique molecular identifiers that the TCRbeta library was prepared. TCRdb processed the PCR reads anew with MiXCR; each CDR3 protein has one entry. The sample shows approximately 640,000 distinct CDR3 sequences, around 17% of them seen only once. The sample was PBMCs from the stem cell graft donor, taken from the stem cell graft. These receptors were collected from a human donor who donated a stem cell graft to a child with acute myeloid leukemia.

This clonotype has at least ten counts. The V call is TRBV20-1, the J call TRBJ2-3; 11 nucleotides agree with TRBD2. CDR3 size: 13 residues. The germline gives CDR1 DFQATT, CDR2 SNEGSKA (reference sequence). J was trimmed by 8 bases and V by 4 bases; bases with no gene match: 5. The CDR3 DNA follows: TGCAGTGCTAAGCTAGCGGGGGGCAGTACGCAGTATTTT. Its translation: CSAKLAGGSTQYF.

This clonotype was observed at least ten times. CDR3 DNA: TGCAGCGTTGTGCCTAAACTACTCACAGATACGCAGTATTTT. Translated, it gives CSVVPKLLTDTQYF. The rearrangement uses TRBV29-1 and TRBJ2-3; D gene uncertain. Germline CDR1 reads SQVTM; CDR2 reads ANQGSEA. The CDR3 spans 14 residues. Between the trimmed V and J ends, which lost 4 bases and 2 bases, there was a span of 13 bases.

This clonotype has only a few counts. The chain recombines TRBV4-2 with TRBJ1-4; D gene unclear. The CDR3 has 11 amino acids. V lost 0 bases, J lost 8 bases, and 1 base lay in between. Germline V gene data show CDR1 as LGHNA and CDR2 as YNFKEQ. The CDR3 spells CASSQDEKLFF. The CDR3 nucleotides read TGTGCCAGCAGCCAAGACGAAAAACTGTTTTTT.

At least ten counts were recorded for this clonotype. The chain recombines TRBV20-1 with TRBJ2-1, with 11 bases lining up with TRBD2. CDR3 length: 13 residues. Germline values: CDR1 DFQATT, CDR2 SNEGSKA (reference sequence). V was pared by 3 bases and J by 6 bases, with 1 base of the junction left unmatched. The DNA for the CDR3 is TGCAGTGCTAGGACTAGCGGGACCAATGAGCAGTTCTTC. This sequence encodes CSARTSGTNEQFF.

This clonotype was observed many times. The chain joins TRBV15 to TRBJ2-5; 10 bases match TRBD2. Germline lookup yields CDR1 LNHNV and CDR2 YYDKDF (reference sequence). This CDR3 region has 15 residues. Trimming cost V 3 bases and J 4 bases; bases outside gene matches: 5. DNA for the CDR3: TGTGCCACCAGCAGTGGAGCGGGGGGGGTAGAGACCCAGTACTTC. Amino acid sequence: CATSSGAGGVETQYF.

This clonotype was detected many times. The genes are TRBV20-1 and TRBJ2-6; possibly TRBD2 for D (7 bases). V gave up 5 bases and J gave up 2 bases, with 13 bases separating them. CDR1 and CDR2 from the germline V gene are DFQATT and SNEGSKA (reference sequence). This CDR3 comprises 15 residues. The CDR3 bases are TGCAGTGCTGAGGGGGGGTTCCCTGGGGCCAACGTCCTGACTTTC. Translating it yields CSAEGGFPGANVLTF.

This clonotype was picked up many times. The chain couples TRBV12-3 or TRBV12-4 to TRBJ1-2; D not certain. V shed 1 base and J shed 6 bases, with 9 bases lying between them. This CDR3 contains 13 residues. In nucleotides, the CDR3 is TGTGCCAGCAGTTTAGTGGCGTCGGATGGCTACACCTTC. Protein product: CASSLVASDGYTF.

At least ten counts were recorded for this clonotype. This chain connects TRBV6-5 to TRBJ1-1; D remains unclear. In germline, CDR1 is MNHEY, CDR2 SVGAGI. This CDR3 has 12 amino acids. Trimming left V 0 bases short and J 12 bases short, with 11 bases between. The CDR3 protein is CASSYSGVEPFF. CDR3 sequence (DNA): TGTGCCAGCAGTTACTCCGGGGTCGAACCTTTCTTT.

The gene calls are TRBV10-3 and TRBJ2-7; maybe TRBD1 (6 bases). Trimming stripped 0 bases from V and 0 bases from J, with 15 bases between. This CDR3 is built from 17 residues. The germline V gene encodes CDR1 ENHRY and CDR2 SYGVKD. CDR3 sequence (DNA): TGTGCCATCAGTGAGTCGGGGATGGGGGCGAACTCCTACGAGCAGTACTTC. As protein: CAISESGMGANSYEQYF.

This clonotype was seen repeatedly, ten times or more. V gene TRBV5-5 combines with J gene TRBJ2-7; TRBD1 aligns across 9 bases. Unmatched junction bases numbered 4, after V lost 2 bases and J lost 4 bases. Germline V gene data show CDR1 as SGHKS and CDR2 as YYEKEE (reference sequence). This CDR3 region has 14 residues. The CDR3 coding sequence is TGTGCCAGCAGCTTAACAGGGGGCTTATACGAGCAGTACGTC. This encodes CASSLTGGLYEQYV.

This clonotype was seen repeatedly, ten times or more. CDR3 DNA sequence: TGCAGTGCTAGAGGGGGGACTAGCCGCGAGCAGTACTTC. It encodes CSARGGTSREQYF. The chain combines TRBV20-1 with TRBJ2-7; TRBD2 matches 9 bases. With 1 base clipped from V and 6 bases from J, the junction kept 4 bases outside the gene matches. Germline-derived CDR1 and CDR2 are DFQATT and SNEGSKA (reference sequence). This CDR3 is 13 amino acids long.

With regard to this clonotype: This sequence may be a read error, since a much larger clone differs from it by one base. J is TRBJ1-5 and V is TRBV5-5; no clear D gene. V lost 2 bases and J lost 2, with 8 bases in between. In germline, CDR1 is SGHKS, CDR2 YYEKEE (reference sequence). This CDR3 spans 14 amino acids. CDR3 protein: CASSFVPGNQPQHF. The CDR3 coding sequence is TGTGCCAGCAGCTTTGTGCCTGGCAATCAGCCCCAGCATTTT.

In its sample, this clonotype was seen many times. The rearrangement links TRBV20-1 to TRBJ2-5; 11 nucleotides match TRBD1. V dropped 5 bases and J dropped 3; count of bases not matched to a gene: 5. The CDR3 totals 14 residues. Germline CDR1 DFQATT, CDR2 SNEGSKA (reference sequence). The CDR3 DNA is TGCAGTGCTTCCGGGACAGGGGGAAAAGAGACCCAGTACTTC. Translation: CSASGTGGKETQYF.

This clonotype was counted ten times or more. The CDR3 region is CASSLDTQFNEKLFF. The CDR3 bases are TGTGCCAGCAGCTTAGATACACAGTTTAATGAAAAACTGTTTTTT. The chain combines TRBV7-6 with TRBJ1-4; D is uncertain. From germline, CDR1 is SGHVS and CDR2 FNYEAQ. CDR3 size: 15 residues. Trimming took off 1 base at V and 4 bases at J, with 10 bases between the two ends.

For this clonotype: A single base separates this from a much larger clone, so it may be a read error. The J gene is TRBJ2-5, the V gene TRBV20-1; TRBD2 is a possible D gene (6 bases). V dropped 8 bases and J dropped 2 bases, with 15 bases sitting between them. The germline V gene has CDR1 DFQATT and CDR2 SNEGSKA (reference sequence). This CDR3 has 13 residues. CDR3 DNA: TGCAGTTTCTTAGCGGAGGGGCAAGAGACCCAGTACTTC. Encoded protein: CSFLAEGQETQYF.

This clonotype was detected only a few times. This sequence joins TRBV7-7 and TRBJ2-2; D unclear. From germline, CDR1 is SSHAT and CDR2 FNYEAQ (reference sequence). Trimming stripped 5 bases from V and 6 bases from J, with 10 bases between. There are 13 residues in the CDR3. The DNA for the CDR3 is TGTGCCAGCAGCCCGGTGTATTCCGGGGAGCTGTTTTTT. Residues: CASSPVYSGELFF.

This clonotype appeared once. The CDR3 is CASSQDRLAGFYNEQFF. CDR3 coding DNA: TGCGCCAGCAGCCAAGATCGTCTAGCGGGGTTTTACAATGAGCAGTTCTTC. The chain carries TRBV4-3 and TRBJ2-1, with 9 nucleotides matching TRBD2. CDR3 length equals 17 residues. The junction had 7 bases not matched to a gene; V was cut back by 0 bases and J by 4 bases. The germline V gene encodes CDR1 LGHNA and CDR2 YSLEER.

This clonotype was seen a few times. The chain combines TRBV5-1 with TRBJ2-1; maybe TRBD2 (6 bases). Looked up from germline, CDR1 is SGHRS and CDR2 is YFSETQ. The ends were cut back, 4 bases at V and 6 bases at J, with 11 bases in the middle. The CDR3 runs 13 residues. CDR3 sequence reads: CASSPSGSNEQFF. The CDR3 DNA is TGCGCCAGCAGCCCATCCGGGAGCAATGAGCAGTTCTTC.

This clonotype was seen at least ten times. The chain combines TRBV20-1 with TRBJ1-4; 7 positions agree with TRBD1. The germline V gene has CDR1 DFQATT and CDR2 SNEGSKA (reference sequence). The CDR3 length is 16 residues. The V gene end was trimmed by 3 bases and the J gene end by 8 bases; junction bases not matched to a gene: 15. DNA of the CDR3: TGCAGTGCTAGGGGGAAGGCAGGGGACAGCCGGGAAAAACTGTTTTTT. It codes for CSARGKAGDSREKLFF.